This passage covers 29 T cell receptor beta chains from one sample sequenced in a study of blood T cells in healthy people across ages. Together with a sample-barcoded 5' primer, a J-beta primer mix was included in a second PCR lasting about 6 to 12 cycles. TCRdb re-called the 5' RACE reads with MiXCR, one entry per CDR3 protein. The profile covers approximately 810,000 distinct CDR3 sequences, with about 30% appearing a single time and roughly 17% taken by the ten largest. The material sequenced was blood. The receptors were sampled from an elderly woman in good health.

This clonotype was counted at least ten times. This rearrangement joins TRBV20-1 to TRBJ2-7; D possibly corresponds to TRBD2 (5 bases). With 1 base removed from V and 6 bases from J, the gap between germline ends came to 7 bases. Germline assignment: CDR1 DFQATT and CDR2 SNEGSKA (reference sequence). The CDR3 is made up of 11 amino acids. The CDR3 sequence: CSARAGSEQYF. CDR3 in DNA: TGCAGTGCTAGAGCGGGGAGCGAGCAGTACTTC.

As regards this clonotype: One end of the junction varies from germline; a read error may be responsible. The V call is TRBV10-3, the J call TRBJ1-2, with a tentative D call TRBD1 (5 bases). This CDR3 region has 14 residues. Germline V CDR1 and CDR2: ENHRY, SYGVKD. CDR3 DNA: TGTGCCGTCAGTGAGACAGACCCATTCTACGGCTACACCTTC. It is translated as CAVSETDPFYGYTF.

This clonotype was detected a few times. The genes are TRBV27 and TRBJ1-4; TRBD1 aligns across 7 bases. The CDR3 loop spans 16 amino acids. Germline values: CDR1 MNHEY, CDR2 SMNVEV (reference sequence). V lost 2 bases to trimming and J lost 5 bases; unmatched junction nucleotides: 8. The chain's CDR3 is CASSLIQNRGNEKLFF. In DNA form, the CDR3 reads TGTGCCAGCAGTTTAATCCAGAACAGGGGAAATGAAAAACTGTTTTTT.

As regards this clonotype: A much larger clone differs by one base, so this may be a read error. The CDR3 DNA is TGTGCCACCAAACAGGAAGGCGATACGCAGTATTTT. Protein product: CATKQEGDTQYF. V usage is TRBV12-3 or TRBV12-4 and J usage is TRBJ2-3, with D possibly TRBD1 on 5 matching bases. The CDR3 consists of 12 residues. The germline V and J ends were trimmed by 10 bases and 6 bases, with 14 bases remaining between them.

This clonotype was counted a few times. This sequence joins TRBV5-1 and TRBJ2-5; TRBD2 is a possible D gene (5 bases). The V end was cut by 1 base, the J end by 2 bases, with 12 bases between. The CDR3 runs to 15 residues. Per the germline V gene, CDR1 is SGHRS and CDR2 is YFSETQ. The DNA of the CDR3 is TGCGCCAGCAGCTTGTTGCCACTAGATCAAGAGACCCAGTACTTC. It specifies CASSLLPLDQETQYF.

V and J are TRBV3-1 and TRBJ2-7; unclear D gene. Germline V gives CDR1 LGHDT, CDR2 YNNKEL (reference sequence). V gave up 6 bases and J gave up 0 bases, with 9 bases separating them. This CDR3 spans 13 amino acids. The CDR3 protein is CASRRQSSYEQYF. The CDR3 DNA sequence: TGTGCCAGCAGACGCCAGAGCTCCTACGAGCAGTACTTC.

This clonotype was recorded many times. The rearrangement uses TRBV6-2 or TRBV6-3 and TRBJ2-7; 7 nucleotides align to TRBD1. CDR1 and CDR2 from the germline V gene are MNHEY and SVGEGT. CDR3 length: 14 amino acids. J lost 6 bases, V lost 4 bases, and 9 bases had no gene match. The CDR3 DNA reads as TGTGCCAGCAGTTCCTCGGGACAGATCCGCGAGCAGTACTTC. Amino acids: CASSSSGQIREQYF.

The chain has TRBV18 and TRBJ2-3, with D perhaps TRBD2 (6 bases). Germline V gene lookup returns CDR1 KGHSH and CDR2 LQKENI. The CDR3 consists of 20 residues. V lost 6 bases to trimming and J lost 4 bases, with 32 bases between them. The CDR3 DNA is TGTGCCAGCTCCTCAGTTAGCAAAGGGTCGAGCGGGCGGTCATCAGATACGCAGTATTTT. Its protein is CASSSVSKGSSGRSSDTQYF.

The chain joins TRBV18 to TRBJ2-1, with TRBD2 identical over 13 bases. The J call may be in error: the DNA end matches TRBJ2-7 better. The CDR3 contains 19 residues. Germline V gene lookup returns CDR1 KGHSH and CDR2 LQKENI. This CDR3 is CASSPLTSGGASSYNEQYF. The CDR3 DNA reads as TGTGCCAGCTCACCCCTAACTAGCGGGGGGGCAAGTTCCTACAATGAGCAGTACTTC.

This chain connects TRBV6-1 to TRBJ2-4; 8 positions match TRBD2. The end of the DNA aligns better with TRBJ2-5, so the J call may be wrong. Germline values: CDR1 MNHNS, CDR2 SASEGT. The CDR3 length is 17 residues. CDR3 protein: CASSDGRGRHIGKTQYF. The CDR3, as DNA: TGTGCCAGCAGCGATGGCCGCGGGAGGCATATTGGAAAGACCCAGTACTTC.

This CDR3 reads CASSESGGGNTGELFF. The DNA of the CDR3 is TGCGCCAGCAGTGAGTCTGGCGGGGGGAACACCGGGGAGCTGTTTTTT. The chain recombines TRBV10-2 with TRBJ2-2; 7 nucleotides line up with TRBD2. Germline V CDR1 and CDR2: WSHSY, SAAADI. Trimming at V came to 0 bases and at J to 1 base, leaving 2 bases not matched to a gene. The CDR3 covers 16 residues.

The chain uses TRBV6-2 or TRBV6-3 and TRBJ1-1; TRBD1 matches at 11 bases. With 6 bases clipped from V and 4 bases from J, the junction kept 7 bases outside the gene matches. The CDR3 length is 15 residues. Germline CDR1 MNHEY, CDR2 SVGEGT. The CDR3 DNA follows: TGTGCCAGCAGAACCCCCGGGACAGGGGGCACTGAAGCTTTCTTT. This translates into CASRTPGTGGTEAFF.

V usage is TRBV6-5 and J usage is TRBJ2-3, with TRBD2 identical over 9 bases. Trimming cost V 1 base and J 0 bases; bases outside gene matches: 8. Germline V gives CDR1 MNHEY, CDR2 SVGAGI. The CDR3 contains 18 residues. DNA of the CDR3: TGTGCCAGCAGTTACTTAAGCGGGGGGATTGCTAGCACAGATACGCAGTATTTT. Amino acid sequence: CASSYLSGGIASTDTQYF.

This clonotype was picked up a small number of times. The V call is TRBV4-1, the J call TRBJ2-3; D possibly corresponds to TRBD2 (6 bases). CDR3 size: 15 residues. Germline CDR1 and CDR2: MGHRA and YSYEKL. V lost 1 base and J lost 4, with 12 bases in between. The CDR3 DNA is TGCGCCAGCAGCCAAGTGGGGACGGGGGCAGATACGCAGTATTTT. Its protein product is CASSQVGTGADTQYF.

This clonotype was observed a few times. V gene TRBV10-1 combines with J gene TRBJ2-2, with D uncertain. Germline V CDR1 and CDR2: WNHNN, SYGVQD (reference sequence). V was pared by 5 bases and J by 7 bases, with 11 bases between. CDR3 length: 13 amino acids. Here the CDR3 DNA reads TGCGCCAGCAGTCGCGTGGGTGGCGGGGAGCTGTTTTTT. The encoded protein is CASSRVGGGELFF.

Remarks on this clonotype: Since a much larger clone is just one base distant, this may be a read error. The V call is TRBV29-1, the J call TRBJ1-5; D perhaps matches TRBD1 (5 bases). Per the germline V gene, CDR1 is SQVTM and CDR2 is ANQGSEA. The CDR3 is made up of 14 amino acids. V lost 6 bases to trimming and J lost 2 bases, with 14 bases between them. The CDR3: CSVMSGSGNQPQHF. The DNA of the CDR3 is TGCAGCGTAATGTCAGGGTCTGGCAATCAGCCCCAGCATTTT.

This clonotype was recorded many times. V and J are TRBV12-5 and TRBJ2-5; no reliable D call. CDR1 is LGHNT and CDR2 is FRNRAP in the germline V gene. The V and J ends lost 4 bases and 2 bases respectively, with 8 bases between them. CDR3 length: 13 amino acids. The CDR3 DNA follows: TGTGCTAGTGGTTCCCTCTCACAAGAGACCCAGTACTTC. Its translation: CASGSLSQETQYF.

The chain employs TRBV12-3 or TRBV12-4 and TRBJ2-1; D gene unclear. The CDR3 is 13 amino acids. Between the trimmed V and J ends, which lost 2 bases and 6 bases, there was a span of 8 bases. The CDR3 DNA sequence: TGTGCCAGCAGTTTAAGTATGTCCAATGAGCAGTTCTTC. Translating gives CASSLSMSNEQFF.

Notes on this clonotype: One end of the junction varies from germline; a read error may be responsible. The CDR3 loop reads CAWSVQRTGGGEKRFF. As DNA, the CDR3 is TGTGCCTGGAGTGTCCAACGGACAGGGGGCGGTGAAAAACGGTTTTTT. The chain has TRBV30 and TRBJ1-4; 11 bases map to TRBD1. Germline V lookup: CDR1 GTSNPN, CDR2 SVGIG (reference sequence). This CDR3 contains 16 residues. Full variable domain (outside the CDR3, taken from reference TRBV30 and TRBJ1-4): SQTIHQWPATLVQPVGSPLSLECTVEGTSNPNLYWYRQAAGRGLQLLFYSVGIGQISSEVPQNLSASRPQDRQFILSSKKLLLSDSGFYLCAWSVQRTGGGEKRFFGSGTQLSVL.

This chain uses TRBV20-1 with TRBJ2-2, with TRBD2 matching over 12 bases. The CDR3 length is 16 residues. Losses at the gene ends were 0 bases for V and 7 bases for J; bases not matched to a gene: 6. Germline V CDR1 and CDR2: DFQATT, SNEGSKA (reference sequence). CDR3 DNA sequence: TGCAGTGCTAGAGATCTAGCGGGGGGGCTTGGCGGGGAGCTGTTTTTT. Protein sequence: CSARDLAGGLGGELFF.

This clonotype was observed at least ten times. The chain combines TRBV7-2 with TRBJ1-5; D is ambiguous. Germline loops: CDR1 SGHTA, CDR2 FQGNSA. Trimming removed 0 bases at V and 2 bases at J, with 8 bases between. This CDR3 is 15 amino acids long. The CDR3: CASSLAFRGNQPQHF. For the CDR3, the DNA is TGTGCCAGCAGCTTAGCCTTCCGGGGCAATCAGCCCCAGCATTTT.

This clonotype has just a few counts. This may be a read error: a much more frequent sequence differs by one nucleotide. The J gene is TRBJ2-5, the V gene TRBV20-1, with a weak D call TRBD1 (6 bases). The CDR3 sequence is 14 residues long. Germline V gives CDR1 DFQATT, CDR2 SNEGSKA (reference sequence). The CDR3 is CSANRQEYQETQHF. The CDR3, as DNA: TGCAGTGCTAACCGACAGGAGTACCAAGAGACCCAGCACTTC.

This clonotype turned up a few times. A much bigger clone sits one base away, suggesting this may be a read error. This rearrangement joins TRBV6-2 or TRBV6-3 to TRBJ1-2; D ambiguous. Trimming pared 6 bases from V and 4 bases from J, leaving 15 bases between. The CDR3 is 14 residues long. In germline, CDR1 is MNHEY, CDR2 SVGEGT. The CDR3 loop reads CASRYGGVGYGYTF. The CDR3 nucleotides are TGTGCCAGCAGGTACGGCGGTGTTGGCTATGGCTACACCTTC.

The chain recombines TRBV20-1 with TRBJ2-7; 8 nucleotides line up with TRBD2. V lost 3 bases to trimming and J lost 0 bases; unmatched junction nucleotides: 13. Germline lookup yields CDR1 DFQATT and CDR2 SNEGSKA (reference sequence). This CDR3 spans 17 amino acids. The CDR3 DNA reads as TGCAGTGCTAGGAAATTCCCGCTAGCGGGCAGCTCCTACGAGCAGTACTTC. It translates to CSARKFPLAGSSYEQYF.

In its sample, this clonotype was seen many times. The chain joins TRBV10-3 to TRBJ2-5; 14 bases are a match to TRBD2. The germline CDR1 and CDR2 sequences are ENHRY and SYGVKD. Trimming cost V 10 bases and J 4 bases; bases outside gene matches: 8. This CDR3 is built from 15 residues. CDR3 residues: CATRTSGGTTETQYF. The CDR3 DNA reads TGTGCCACCCGGACTAGCGGGGGGACGACAGAGACCCAGTACTTC.

This clonotype was observed once. A much larger clone lies a single base off, so this may be a read error. This sequence joins TRBV11-2 and TRBJ2-7; tentatively, D is TRBD2 (5 bases). The CDR3 has 14 residues. V was pared by 5 bases and J by 2 bases, with 13 bases between. Germline loops: CDR1 SGHAT, CDR2 FQNNGV. CDR3: CASSPSTGTYEQYV. In DNA, the CDR3 is TGTGCCAGCAGCCCTAGTACGGGGACCTACGAGCAGTACGTC.

This clonotype showed up many times. The V gene is TRBV9, the J gene TRBJ2-7; D not resolved. Germline CDR1 is SGDLS and CDR2 is YYNGEE. Trimming shortened V by 4 bases and J by 4 bases, and 12 bases separated the two germline ends. The length of the CDR3 is 13 residues. The CDR3 here is CASSSMLGYEQYF. CDR3 in DNA: TGTGCCAGCAGCTCAATGTTGGGGTACGAGCAGTACTTC.

V and J are TRBV5-5 and TRBJ1-1; D not resolved. Trimming shortened V by 1 base and J by 5 bases, and 12 bases separated the two germline ends. CDR1 and CDR2 from the germline V gene are SGHKS and YYEKEE (reference sequence). This CDR3 is built from 14 residues. DNA of the CDR3: TGTGCCAGCAGCTTGTCAAGGCCTCAGACTGAAGCTTTCTTT. Protein product: CASSLSRPQTEAFF.

This clonotype is a singleton in its sample. The junction departs from the called germline gene at one end, perhaps through a read error. The CDR3 reads CAGSFSLAGGPVSTQYF. The CDR3 nucleotides read TGTGCCGGCAGTTTTTCCTTGGCGGGGGGGCCAGTAAGTACGCAGTATTTT. V and J are TRBV12-3 or TRBV12-4 and TRBJ2-3; 9 bases are shared with TRBD2. The CDR3 length is 17 residues.